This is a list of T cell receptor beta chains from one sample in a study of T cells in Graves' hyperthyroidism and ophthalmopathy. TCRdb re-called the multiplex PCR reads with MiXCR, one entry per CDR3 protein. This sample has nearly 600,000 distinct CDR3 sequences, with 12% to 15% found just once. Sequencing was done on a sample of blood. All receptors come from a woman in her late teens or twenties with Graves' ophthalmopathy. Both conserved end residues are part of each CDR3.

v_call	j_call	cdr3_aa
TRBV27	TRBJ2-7	CASSPGTSGESPAYEQYF
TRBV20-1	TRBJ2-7	CSARVPGGFYEQYF
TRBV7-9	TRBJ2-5	CASSGRQGKETQYF
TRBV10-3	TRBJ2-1	CAISESVQGVMNEQFF
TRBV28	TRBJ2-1	CASSLYQGDEQFF
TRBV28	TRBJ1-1	CASTRTTDRLMTLNTEAFF
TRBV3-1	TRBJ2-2	CASSQGVLGTGELFF
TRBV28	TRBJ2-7	CASSLDARGQSLRYYEQYF
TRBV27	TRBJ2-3	CASSLYDGVGRPRTDTQYF
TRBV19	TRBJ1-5	CASSITIPSNQPQHF
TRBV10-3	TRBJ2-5	CAISERDSRDRGAGETQYF
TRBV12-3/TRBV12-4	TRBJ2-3	CASVRTTDTQYF
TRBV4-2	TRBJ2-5	CASSHAEGQETQYF
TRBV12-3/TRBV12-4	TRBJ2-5	CASSRGTSGNSETQYF
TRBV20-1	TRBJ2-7	CSAILAASYEQYF
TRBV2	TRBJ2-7	CASIITGGAKQYF
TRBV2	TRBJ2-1	CASSEWGVAGGPINEQFF
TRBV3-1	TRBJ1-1	CASSPGWQNTEAFF
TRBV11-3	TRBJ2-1	CASSTPGLEGIEQFF
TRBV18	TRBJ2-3	CASSPKSDLTDTQYF
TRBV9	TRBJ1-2	CASSVEGTAYGYTF
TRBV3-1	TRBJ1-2	CASRVQGAHNYGYTF
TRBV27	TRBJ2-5	CASTIGLAGLQETQYF
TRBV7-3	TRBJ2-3	CASSSALGASTDTQYF
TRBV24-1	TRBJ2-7	CANLRLGLGTYEQYF
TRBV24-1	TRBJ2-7	CATSVGGNEQYF
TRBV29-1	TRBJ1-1	CSVEWDRGLQTEAFF
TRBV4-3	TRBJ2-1	CASSQTEKSYNEQFF
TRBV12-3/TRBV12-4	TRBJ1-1	CASSLNGMNTEAFF
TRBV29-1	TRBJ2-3	CSQADTQYF
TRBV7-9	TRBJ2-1	CAGRQGVYNEQFF
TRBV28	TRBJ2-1	CASSLLLTRSPYNEQFF
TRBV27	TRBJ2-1	CASAWGQGGEQFF
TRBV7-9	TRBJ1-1	CAGGRTNTEAFF
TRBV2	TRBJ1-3	CASRREITGNTIYF
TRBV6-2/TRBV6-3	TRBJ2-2	CASSSGDRDTGELFF